This record concerns one TCR beta chain sequence. Its antigen is currently unknown. The data derive from a study of response to subunit inactivated influenza vaccine. Findings and limits, study-wide: That few new T cells are recruited by each seasonal influenza vaccination was the authors' suggestion.

TCRdb re-analysed the RT-PCR reads in MiXCR, keeping a single row per CDR3 protein. The repertoire holds hundreds of thousands of distinct CDR3 sequences, approximately 15% seen once, with 5.5% to 7% in the top ten. This TCR derives from a man in his fifties who received an inactivated influenza vaccine. Specimen: PBMCs from blood, collected 14 days before vaccination.

The CDR3 DNA is TGTGCCAGCAGTTTCGGGCACCCTAGCAATCAGCCCCAGCATTTT. Its protein product is CASSFGHPSNQPQHF. This rearrangement joins TRBV12-3 or TRBV12-4 to TRBJ1-5; D gene unclear. Trimming took 3 bases from V and 0 from J, leaving 9 bases between them. The CDR3 contains 15 residues.